This T cell receptor (beta chain) was recovered during a study of blood T cell repertoires in COVID-19. Study information: The United States, Italy and Spain provided the acute and convalescent COVID-19 samples. T cells, B-cell-depleted T cells, or PBMCs provided the cDNA or gDNA that served as material.

The CDR3 loop spans 13 amino acids. Germline V gene data show CDR1 as MNHEY and CDR2 as SMNVEV (reference sequence). Trimming pared 2 bases from V and 1 base from J, leaving 6 bases between. Original analysis: Reference gene primer amplification gave nucleated cell count estimates. TCRdb's table, derived via immunoSEQ multiplex PCR, lists solely in-frame clones and lacks some. V, J and clone size are those of that table, while D and trimming were read from the DNA. The sample consists of 120,000 or so clones, 55% to 75% of them appearing once. The material sequenced was peripheral blood. The V and J genes are TRBV27 and TRBJ2-7; a possible D gene is TRBD1 (5 bases). This TCR was recovered from a woman between 65 and 79 years old with acute or convalescent COVID-19. As DNA, the CDR3 is TGTGCCAGCAGTTTAACAGGTTCCTACGAGCAGTACTTC. Translating gives CASSLTGSYEQYF.